The 17 T cell receptor beta chains given below trace back to one sample, sequenced in a study of identical twins. TCRdb re-called the 5' RACE reads with MiXCR, one entry per CDR3 protein. The repertoire holds about 700,000 distinct CDR3 sequences, with less than 7% as singletons. The specimen sequenced was naive T cells sorted from blood. Source of these receptors: a man between 18 and 35 years old in good health.

At least ten counts were recorded for this clonotype. The CDR3 region is CSVDRGRLEQFF. The DNA for the CDR3 is TGCAGCGTTGATCGGGGCCGTCTTGAGCAGTTCTTC. The chain employs TRBV29-1 and TRBJ2-1; D possibly matches TRBD1 or TRBD2 (5 bases each). This CDR3 has 12 amino acids. Trimming took 3 bases from V and 9 from J, leaving 12 bases between them. CDR1 and CDR2 from the germline V gene are SQVTM and ANQGSEA.

This chain connects TRBV10-3 to TRBJ2-1; no clear D gene. In germline, CDR1 is ENHRY, CDR2 SYGVKD. There are 15 residues in the CDR3. V was clipped by 4 bases and J by 7 bases, with 17 bases between them. The CDR3 loop reads CAISVTSSPTNEQFF. CDR3 nucleotides: TGTGCCATCAGTGTCACTTCCTCTCCTACGAATGAGCAGTTCTTC.

The table lists this clonotype with a few counts. V is TRBV6-1 and J is TRBJ2-1; 8 nucleotides line up with TRBD2. The CDR3 has 16 amino acids. V lost 5 bases, J lost 4 bases, and 10 bases stayed unmatched. Germline V gives CDR1 MNHNS, CDR2 SASEGT. CDR3 nucleotides: TGTGCCAGCAGTCCCCTTAGCGGGATCGTTTACAATGAGCAGTTCTTC. This codes for CASSPLSGIVYNEQFF.

This clonotype came up a few times. The genes are TRBV12-3 or TRBV12-4 and TRBJ2-1; no reliable D call. Between the trimmed V and J ends, which lost 7 bases and 2 bases, there was a span of 15 bases. This CDR3 has 15 amino acids. CDR3 sequence: CASISRAMTYNEQFF. The CDR3 nucleotides read TGTGCCAGCATTAGTCGGGCAATGACCTACAATGAGCAGTTCTTC.

This clonotype was seen at least ten times. The rearrangement links TRBV7-6 to TRBJ1-6; D gene uncertain. The CDR3 loop spans 15 amino acids. Trimming removed 1 base at V and 7 bases at J, with 11 bases between. CDR1 is SGHVS and CDR2 is FNYEAQ in the germline V gene. CDR3 residues: CASSLGVQSNSPLHF. The CDR3 region has the DNA TGTGCCAGCAGCTTAGGGGTACAGTCAAATTCACCCCTCCACTTT.

The V and J genes are TRBV5-1 and TRBJ2-5; possible D gene TRBD1, 7 bases. V was pared by 4 bases and J by 2 bases, with 15 bases between. Germline V gene lookup returns CDR1 SGHRS and CDR2 YFSETQ. This CDR3 comprises 15 residues. CDR3 DNA sequence: TGCGCCAGCAGCGGCGGGACAGCCTTACAAGAGACCCAGTACTTC. Residues: CASSGGTALQETQYF.

The CDR3 reads CASSGGQSYEQYV. The CDR3, as DNA: TGTGCCAGCAGCGGGGGACAGTCCTACGAGCAGTACGTC. The chain recombines TRBV7-9 with TRBJ2-7; 7 bases agree with TRBD1. With V trimmed by 5 bases and J by 1 base, 2 bases remained unmatched. The CDR3 loop spans 13 amino acids. Germline V CDR1 and CDR2: SEHNR, FQNEAQ (reference sequence).

This clonotype appeared many times. The J gene is TRBJ2-1, the V gene TRBV12-3 or TRBV12-4; 14 nucleotides match TRBD2. Germline trimming cut 7 bases from V and 9 bases from J; bases unmatched to any gene: 11. The CDR3 is 16 residues long. In nucleotides, the CDR3 is TGTGCCAGCACCGGGGGACTAGCGGGGGTCTCTGGTGAGCAGTTCTTC. As protein: CASTGGLAGVSGEQFF.

This clonotype was picked up many times. The V call is TRBV10-3, the J call TRBJ2-7, with TRBD1 identical over 8 bases. The germline CDR1 and CDR2 sequences are ENHRY and SYGVKD. The trim removed 10 bases at V and 5 bases at J, leaving 7 bases unmatched. The CDR3 is 12 amino acids. Written as DNA, the CDR3 is TGTGCCACCGCATCGGACAGGGACGAGCAGTACGTC. It encodes CATASDRDEQYV.

CDR3 nucleotides: TGTGCCAGCAGCGCCACTCCCGGCTATGGCTACACCTTC. As protein: CASSATPGYGYTF. V and J are TRBV12-3 or TRBV12-4 and TRBJ1-2; D is uncertain. V shed 6 bases and J shed 4 bases, with 12 bases lying between them. CDR3 size: 13 residues.

This clonotype has a count of ten or more. The genes are TRBV12-3 or TRBV12-4 and TRBJ1-2; TRBD1 agrees at 7 bases. The CDR3 is 11 amino acids. The V gene end was trimmed by 4 bases and the J gene end by 10 bases; junction bases not matched to a gene: 3. The DNA of the CDR3 is TGTGCCAGCAGTTCCCAGGGGGACTACACCTTC. The encoded protein is CASSSQGDYTF.

This clonotype was detected ten times or more. The V call is TRBV5-1, the J call TRBJ2-5, with 7 positions matching TRBD2. This CDR3 region has 16 residues. The germline gives CDR1 SGHRS, CDR2 YFSETQ. V dropped 4 bases and J dropped 1; count of bases not matched to a gene: 10. For the CDR3, the DNA is TGCGCCAGCAGCCCGGGAGGTAGCGGGCTCCAAGAGACCCAGTACTTC. It translates to CASSPGGSGLQETQYF.

This clonotype was detected ten times or more. In DNA form, the CDR3 reads TGCAGCGTTACCCCGGACGCAGGCACCGGGGAGCTGTTTTTT. Encoded protein: CSVTPDAGTGELFF. The chain has TRBV29-1 and TRBJ2-2; D is ambiguous. The V end was cut by 5 bases, the J end by 4 bases, with 14 bases between. The CDR3 runs to 14 residues. In germline, CDR1 is SQVTM, CDR2 ANQGSEA.

This clonotype was observed a handful of times. The J gene is TRBJ2-7, the V gene TRBV18; a weak D match, TRBD1 (6 bases). V was cut by 3 bases and J by 2 bases, with 14 bases left in between. CDR1 and CDR2 (germline): KGHSH, LQKENI. CDR3 length: 15 amino acids. The CDR3 loop reads CASSPGQMKPYEQYV. The CDR3 DNA reads as TGTGCCAGCTCACCCGGACAGATGAAACCCTACGAGCAGTACGTC.

This clonotype was counted at least ten times. The chain joins TRBV4-3 to TRBJ2-3; possibly TRBD2 for D (6 bases). The length of the CDR3 is 15 residues. Per the germline V gene, CDR1 is LGHNA and CDR2 is YSLEER. The V and J ends lost 1 base and 6 bases respectively, with 14 bases between them. The CDR3 DNA is TGCGCCAGCAGCCAAGGGAGACTAGGAGCGGATACGCAGTATTTT. Amino acids: CASSQGRLGADTQYF.

This clonotype was counted ten times or more. The rearrangement joins TRBV7-2 to TRBJ2-3, with 11 positions matching TRBD2. Losses at the gene ends were 7 bases for V and 6 bases for J; bases not matched to a gene: 3. This CDR3 has 13 amino acids. Germline CDR1 SGHTA, CDR2 FQGNSA. CDR3 residues: CASTSGRWDTQYF. The CDR3 DNA reads as TGTGCCAGCACTAGCGGGAGGTGGGATACGCAGTATTTT.

This clonotype was found many times. V and J are TRBV24-1 and TRBJ2-7; 8 bases align to TRBD1. Germline CDR1 and CDR2: KGHDR and SFDVKD. After removal of 3 bases from V and 3 bases from J, the junction contained 6 bases not matched to a gene. The CDR3 has 15 residues. CDR3 nucleotide sequence: TGTGCCACCAGTGATCCAAGGACAGGGCTCTACGAGCAGTACTTC. It yields the protein CATSDPRTGLYEQYF.